These T cell receptor beta chains were read from a single sample in a study of immune evolution from preneoplasia to lung adenocarcinoma. Clones were read by immunoSEQ multiplex PCR, and TCRdb kept only the in-frame ones, dropping some. The profile shows 39,000 or so clones, roughly 80% of them singletons. The source material was FFPE invasive lung adenocarcinoma tissue. These receptors all come from a person in their sixties with lung adenocarcinoma. Each CDR3 is given with its conserved first and last residue. D genes are given only for firm matches. Some rows mark clone size as missing; the rest say once, few, many or name a class of expanded clone.

abundance: NA; j_gene: TRBJ2-2; d_gene: NA; v_gene: TRBV23-1; CDR3nt: TGCGCCAGCAGTCAATCCTTCCAGGGTGACACCGGGGAGCTGTTTTTT; CDR3aa: CASSQSFQGDTGELFF
abundance: NA; j_gene: TRBJ1-2; d_gene: NA; v_gene: TRBV9; CDR3nt: TGTGCCAGCAGCGGAAACAAGCGGGGGAACTATGGCTACACCTTC; CDR3aa: CASSGNKRGNYGYTF
abundance: NA; j_gene: TRBJ2-1; d_gene: TRBD2; v_gene: TRBV6-6; CDR3nt: TGTGCCAGCAGTCCCAAAGCGGGAGTCAGGGAGCAGTTCTTC; CDR3aa: CASSPKAGVREQFF
abundance: NA; j_gene: TRBJ1-2; d_gene: TRBD1; v_gene: TRBV7-2; CDR3nt: TGTGCCAGCAGCTTAGGACAGGGGGCGAATGGCTACACCTTC; CDR3aa: CASSLGQGANGYTF
abundance: NA; j_gene: TRBJ1-4; d_gene: NA; v_gene: TRBV27; CDR3nt: TGTGCCAGCAGTTCCCTTCCGCAGGGGGAAAAACTGTTTTTT; CDR3aa: CASSSLPQGEKLFF
abundance: once; j_gene: TRBJ2-3; d_gene: TRBD2; v_gene: TRBV27; CDR3nt: TGTGCCAGCAGCTCGACTAGCGGAAGCACAGATACGCAGTATTTT; CDR3aa: CASSSTSGSTDTQYF
abundance: NA; j_gene: TRBJ2-4; d_gene: TRBD2; v_gene: TRBV4-1; CDR3nt: TGCGCCAGCAGCCATATAGGACTAGCGGGAACTAAACTAGCCAAAAACATTCAGTACTTC; CDR3aa: CASSHIGLAGTKLAKNIQYF
abundance: NA; j_gene: TRBJ1-2; d_gene: NA; v_gene: TRBV4-2; CDR3nt: TGTGCCAGCAGCCAAGAAGTGGGGAGAGACTATGGCTACACCTTC; CDR3aa: CASSQEVGRDYGYTF
abundance: NA; j_gene: TRBJ1-1; d_gene: TRBD1; v_gene: TRBV29-1; CDR3nt: TGCAGCGCACCCGGGACAGGGCGGTCTGCAGCTTTCTTT; CDR3aa: CSAPGTGRSAAFF
abundance: NA; j_gene: TRBJ2-7; d_gene: TRBD1; v_gene: TRBV30; CDR3nt: TGTGCCTGGAAGAGACAGGGCCAAGGCTCCTACGAGCAGTACTTC; CDR3aa: CAWKRQGQGSYEQYF
abundance: NA; j_gene: TRBJ2-7; d_gene: TRBD2; v_gene: TRBV18; CDR3nt: TGTGCCAGCTCACCCGGGACTAGCGGGAGGACGGGGGAGCAGTACTTC; CDR3aa: CASSPGTSGRTGEQYF
abundance: NA; j_gene: TRBJ2-1; d_gene: TRBD2; v_gene: TRBV10-3; CDR3nt: TGTGCCACTTCTCCGGGAGGTGGAAATGAGCAGTTCTTC; CDR3aa: CATSPGGGNEQFF
abundance: NA; j_gene: TRBJ2-5; d_gene: TRBD1; v_gene: TRBV11-2; CDR3nt: TGTGCCAGCAGCCAAGACAGGGCACGGGGAGAGACCCAGTACTTC; CDR3aa: CASSQDRARGETQYF
abundance: few; j_gene: TRBJ2-1; d_gene: NA; v_gene: TRBV4-1; CDR3nt: TGCGCCAGCAGCCCACACCAGAGCTCCTACAATGAGCAGTTCTTC; CDR3aa: CASSPHQSSYNEQFF
abundance: NA; j_gene: TRBJ2-1; d_gene: NA; v_gene: TRBV18; CDR3nt: TGTGCCAGCTCACCCCGCCGGGACACCTACAATGAGCAGTTCTTC; CDR3aa: CASSPRRDTYNEQFF
abundance: NA; j_gene: TRBJ2-3; d_gene: TRBD2; v_gene: TRBV7-9; CDR3nt: TGTGCCAGCAGCTTATGGGAGGGAACCGCTAGCACAGATACGCAGTATTTT; CDR3aa: CASSLWEGTASTDTQYF
abundance: NA; j_gene: TRBJ2-3; d_gene: TRBD2; v_gene: TRBV5-1; CDR3nt: TGCGCCAGCAGCTATCAGGTCGGGAGGGCCGGAGATACGCAGTATTTT; CDR3aa: CASSYQVGRAGDTQYF
abundance: NA; j_gene: TRBJ2-5; d_gene: NA; v_gene: TRBV30; CDR3nt: TGTGCCTGGAGTTCGGGCCCACAAGAGACCCAGTACTTC; CDR3aa: CAWSSGPQETQYF
abundance: NA; j_gene: TRBJ2-7; d_gene: NA; v_gene: TRBV28; CDR3nt: TGTGCCAGCGGTTGGGACTCCTACGAGCAGTACTTC; CDR3aa: CASGWDSYEQYF
abundance: medium-sized; j_gene: TRBJ2-3; d_gene: NA; v_gene: TRBV4-2; CDR3nt: TGTGCCAGCAGCCAAGGGCGGGGCACAGATACGCAGTATTTT; CDR3aa: CASSQGRGTDTQYF
abundance: NA; j_gene: TRBJ2-2; d_gene: NA; v_gene: TRBV6-5; CDR3nt: TGTGCCAGCAGGGGGAGCGCCGGGGAGCTGTTTTTT; CDR3aa: CASRGSAGELFF
abundance: NA; j_gene: TRBJ2-2; d_gene: TRBD2; v_gene: TRBV6-6; CDR3nt: TGTGCCAGCAGCCGAATGGGACTAGCGGGCACCGGGGAGCTGTTTTTT; CDR3aa: CASSRMGLAGTGELFF
abundance: few; j_gene: TRBJ2-1; d_gene: NA; v_gene: TRBV19; CDR3nt: TGTGCCAGTAGTATAGGCGCGGGGACTTACTATGAGCAGTTCTTC; CDR3aa: CASSIGAGTYYEQFF
abundance: NA; j_gene: TRBJ2-4; d_gene: NA; v_gene: TRBV14; CDR3nt: TGTGCCAGCAGCCAAGCAGTGGGGACTCCACCCAACTTC; CDR3aa: CASSQAVGTPPNF
abundance: NA; j_gene: TRBJ1-2; d_gene: NA; v_gene: TRBV29-1; CDR3nt: TGCAGCGTTGCGGGCAGGGGCTATGGCTACACCTTC; CDR3aa: CSVAGRGYGYTF
abundance: NA; j_gene: TRBJ2-2; d_gene: NA; v_gene: TRBV9; CDR3nt: TGTGCCAGCAGCCGAGTAGGGCGGACTGGGAACACCGGGGAGCTGTTTTTT; CDR3aa: CASSRVGRTGNTGELFF
abundance: NA; j_gene: TRBJ1-5; d_gene: TRBD1; v_gene: TRBV28; CDR3nt: TGTGCCAGCATTCGGACAGGGGGTCAGCCCCAGCATTTT; CDR3aa: CASIRTGGQPQHF
abundance: NA; j_gene: TRBJ1-5; d_gene: NA; v_gene: TRBV27; CDR3nt: TGTGCCAGCAGTTTAACAGGGCTTGGCAATCAGCCCCAGCATTTT; CDR3aa: CASSLTGLGNQPQHF
abundance: few; j_gene: TRBJ2-3; d_gene: NA; v_gene: TRBV12-1; CDR3nt: TGTGCCAGCAGCTTTCTGGGCGCTAGCGGAGACACAGATACGCAGTATTTT; CDR3aa: CASSFLGASGDTDTQYF
abundance: NA; j_gene: TRBJ2-7; d_gene: NA; v_gene: TRBV28; CDR3nt: TGTGCCAGCAGTTCTCCCGGGACCTACTTTTACGAGCAGTACTTC; CDR3aa: CASSSPGTYFYEQYF
abundance: once; j_gene: TRBJ2-7; d_gene: NA; v_gene: TRBV18; CDR3nt: TGTGCCAGCTCACCTTCTACGGGGTGGTACGAGCAGTACTTC; CDR3aa: CASSPSTGWYEQYF
abundance: NA; j_gene: TRBJ2-7; d_gene: TRBD2; v_gene: TRBV6-5; CDR3nt: TGTGCCAGCAGTGGAGGGACTATACCTACGGAGCAGTACTTC; CDR3aa: CASSGGTIPTEQYF
abundance: NA; j_gene: TRBJ2-7; d_gene: TRBD1; v_gene: TRBV25-1; CDR3nt: TGTGCCAGCAGCTCCCGGGGGACAGGGGGCTCAAGGGAGCAGTACTTC; CDR3aa: CASSSRGTGGSREQYF
abundance: NA; j_gene: TRBJ2-7; d_gene: TRBD2; v_gene: TRBV7-2; CDR3nt: TGTGCCAGCAGCCCCCGGACTAGCGGGAGTCTTTCCTACGAGCAGTACTTC; CDR3aa: CASSPRTSGSLSYEQYF
abundance: few; j_gene: TRBJ2-6; d_gene: NA; v_gene: TRBV21-1; CDR3nt: TGTGCCAGAGGGACAGGGGGCGTCTCTGGGGCCAACGTCCTGACTTTC; CDR3aa: CARGTGGVSGANVLTF
abundance: once; j_gene: TRBJ2-7; d_gene: TRBD2; v_gene: TRBV2; CDR3nt: TGTGCCAGCAGGCTAGCGGGACCTTCCTCCTACGAGCAGTACTTC; CDR3aa: CASRLAGPSSYEQYF
abundance: NA; j_gene: TRBJ2-6; d_gene: NA; v_gene: TRBV5-1; CDR3nt: TGCGCCAGCAGCTTTAGTGGCTCTGGGGCCAACGTCCTGACTTTC; CDR3aa: CASSFSGSGANVLTF
abundance: NA; j_gene: TRBJ2-3; d_gene: NA; v_gene: TRBV7-8; CDR3nt: TGTGCCAGCAGCTTCAGGGGCCCAGATACGCAGTATTTT; CDR3aa: CASSFRGPDTQYF
abundance: NA; j_gene: TRBJ2-2; d_gene: NA; v_gene: TRBV5-5; CDR3nt: TGTGCCAGCAGCTTGGCCCCGGCAACCGGGGAGCTGTTTTTT; CDR3aa: CASSLAPATGELFF
abundance: NA; j_gene: TRBJ2-3; d_gene: NA; v_gene: TRBV5-1; CDR3nt: TGCGCCAGCAGCTTTCGTGGCATCCCTAGCACAGATACGCAGTATTTT; CDR3aa: CASSFRGIPSTDTQYF
abundance: NA; j_gene: TRBJ2-7; d_gene: TRBD2; v_gene: TRBV7-9; CDR3nt: TGTGCCAGCAGCCCCAGGACTAGCGGGAGTTTCAACGAGCAGTACTTC; CDR3aa: CASSPRTSGSFNEQYF
abundance: few; j_gene: TRBJ2-7; d_gene: TRBD1; v_gene: TRBV11-3; CDR3nt: TGTGCCAGCAGCTCCACAGGGGTGAGCGAGCAGTACTTC; CDR3aa: CASSSTGVSEQYF
abundance: once; j_gene: TRBJ1-2; d_gene: NA; v_gene: TRBV29-1; CDR3nt: TGCAGCGTTGATTCAGGGACCCCTGGCTATGGCTACACCTTC; CDR3aa: CSVDSGTPGYGYTF
abundance: NA; j_gene: TRBJ1-2; d_gene: NA; v_gene: TRBV6-1; CDR3nt: TGTGCCAGCACGGGAGAAGTATGGGGCTACACCTTC; CDR3aa: CASTGEVWGYTF
abundance: NA; j_gene: TRBJ2-5; d_gene: TRBD2; v_gene: TRBV9; CDR3nt: TGTGCCAGCAGCGCCCAATCGGGACTAGCGGCCCAAGAGACCCAGTACTTC; CDR3aa: CASSAQSGLAAQETQYF
abundance: NA; j_gene: TRBJ1-1; d_gene: NA; v_gene: TRBV11-2; CDR3nt: TGTGCCAGCAGCGCTGGGGGGGGGAGAGGTTTCTTT; CDR3aa: CASSAGGGRGFF
abundance: NA; j_gene: TRBJ2-1; d_gene: TRBD2; v_gene: TRBV5-1; CDR3nt: TGCGCCAGCAGCCCCAGAGGGGCGGGAGATGGGTTGAGTGAGCAGTTCTTC; CDR3aa: CASSPRGAGDGLSEQFF
abundance: NA; j_gene: TRBJ2-1; d_gene: NA; v_gene: TRBV9; CDR3nt: TGTGCCAGCAGCCCGGGCGGGGCCGACGCGTTCTTC; CDR3aa: CASSPGGADAFF
abundance: NA; j_gene: TRBJ1-4; d_gene: NA; v_gene: TRBV28; CDR3nt: TGTGCCAGCAGGAAGGCCACGGAGGGAGAAAAACTGTTTTTT; CDR3aa: CASRKATEGEKLFF
abundance: once; j_gene: TRBJ1-1; d_gene: TRBD1; v_gene: TRBV27; CDR3nt: TGTGCCAGCAGTCCACAGGGGGCCATGAACACTGAAGCTTTCTTT; CDR3aa: CASSPQGAMNTEAFF
abundance: NA; j_gene: TRBJ2-7; d_gene: NA; v_gene: TRBV25-1; CDR3nt: TGTGCCAGCAGTGACTCCGACTCCTACGAGCAGTACTTC; CDR3aa: CASSDSDSYEQYF
abundance: once; j_gene: TRBJ1-4; d_gene: TRBD1; v_gene: TRBV6-1; CDR3nt: TGTGCCAGTGGGGACAGGGGGCTAAAAAAACTGTTTTTT; CDR3aa: CASGDRGLKKLFF
abundance: NA; j_gene: TRBJ2-6; d_gene: NA; v_gene: TRBV11-2; CDR3nt: TGTGCCAGCAGCTTAATTCGCATGATCAGCTCTGGGGCCAACGTCCTGACTTTC; CDR3aa: CASSLIRMISSGANVLTF
abundance: once; j_gene: TRBJ1-1; d_gene: NA; v_gene: TRBV27; CDR3nt: TGTGCCAGTGGGCTGAAGGGAAACACTGAAGCTTTCTTT; CDR3aa: CASGLKGNTEAFF
abundance: NA; j_gene: TRBJ1-2; d_gene: NA; v_gene: TRBV7-9; CDR3nt: TGTGCCAGCAGCTTAGCATACAGAACTTCCTATGGCTACACCTTC; CDR3aa: CASSLAYRTSYGYTF
abundance: NA; j_gene: TRBJ1-5; d_gene: TRBD1; v_gene: TRBV5-1; CDR3nt: TGCGCCAGCAGCTTCTCAGGGGGCGAGCAGCCCCAGCATTTT; CDR3aa: CASSFSGGEQPQHF
abundance: few; j_gene: TRBJ1-2; d_gene: TRBD1; v_gene: TRBV19; CDR3nt: TGTGCCAGTAGCCTAACCGGACAGGGAGGCTATGGCTACACCTTC; CDR3aa: CASSLTGQGGYGYTF
abundance: NA; j_gene: TRBJ2-7; d_gene: NA; v_gene: TRBV28; CDR3nt: TGTGCCAGCAGTCCCGGCTGGGACCTAAAAAATCACGAGCAGTACTTC; CDR3aa: CASSPGWDLKNHEQYF
abundance: NA; j_gene: TRBJ2-5; d_gene: NA; v_gene: TRBV6-5; CDR3nt: TGTGCCGCGGGCAGGGTCCGGGAGACCCAGTACTTC; CDR3aa: CAAGRVRETQYF
abundance: NA; j_gene: TRBJ2-5; d_gene: TRBD1; v_gene: TRBV18; CDR3nt: TGTGCCAGCTCACCCAACAACAGGGGAGAGACCCAGTACTTC; CDR3aa: CASSPNNRGETQYF